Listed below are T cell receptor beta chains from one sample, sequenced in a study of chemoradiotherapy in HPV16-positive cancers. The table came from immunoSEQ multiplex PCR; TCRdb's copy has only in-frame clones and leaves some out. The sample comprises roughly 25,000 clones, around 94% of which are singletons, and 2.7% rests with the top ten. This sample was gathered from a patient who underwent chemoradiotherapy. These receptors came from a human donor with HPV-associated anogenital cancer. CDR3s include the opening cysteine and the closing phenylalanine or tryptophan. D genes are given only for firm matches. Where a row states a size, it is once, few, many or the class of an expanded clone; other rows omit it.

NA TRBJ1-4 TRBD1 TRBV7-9 TGTGCCAGCAGCTCTGCTGGAGGGGGCAGTGAAAAACTGTTTTTT CASSSAGGGSEKLFF
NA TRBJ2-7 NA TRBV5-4 TGTGCCAGCAGCTTAAAAGAGGGGGGCAAGCAGTACTTC CASSLKEGGKQYF
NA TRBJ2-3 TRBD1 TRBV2 TGTGCCAGCAGCCCGACCTCCATAGGGAACAGGGGGCGAAACACAGATACGCAGTATTTT CASSPTSIGNRGRNTDTQYF
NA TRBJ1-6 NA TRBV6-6 TGTGCCAGCAGAGACGAATCGGGACGGAGAAATTCACCCCTCCACTTT CASRDESGRRNSPLHF
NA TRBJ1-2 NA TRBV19 TGTGCCAGTAGTATCTTGGGGGAAGGCCGCTATGGCTACACCTTC CASSILGEGRYGYTF
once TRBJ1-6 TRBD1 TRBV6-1 TGTGCCAGCAGGGGGACAGGCAATTCACCCCTCCACTTT CASRGTGNSPLHF
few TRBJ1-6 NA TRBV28 TGTGCCAGCAGTTTTCGGTCACCCCTCCACTTT CASSFRSPLHF
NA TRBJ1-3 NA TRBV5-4 TGTGCCAGCAGCTTGGAGGAGAGCTCTGGAAACACCATATATTTT CASSLEESSGNTIYF
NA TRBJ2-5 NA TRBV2 TGTGCCAGCAAACGAGACCAAGAGACCCAGTACTTC CASKRDQETQYF
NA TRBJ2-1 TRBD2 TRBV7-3 TGTGCCAGCAGCTTAAATCTGGCGGGGGGGGACAATGAGCAGTTCTTC CASSLNLAGGDNEQFF
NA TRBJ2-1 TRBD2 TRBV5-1 TGCGCCAGCAGCCGGGCACTAGCGGGAGAGAGTGAGCAGTTCTTC CASSRALAGESEQFF
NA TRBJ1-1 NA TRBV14 TGTGCCAGCAGCCAAGGACTCCACGTGGCTTTCTTT CASSQGLHVAFF
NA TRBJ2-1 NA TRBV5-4 TGTGCCAGCAGCGGTGGAGGAGGCTATTCAAATGAGCAGTTCTTC CASSGGGGYSNEQFF
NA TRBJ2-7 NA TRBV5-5 TGTGCCAGCAGCACCCAGGGCTCCTACGAGCAGTACTTC CASSTQGSYEQYF
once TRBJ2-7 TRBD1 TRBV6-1 TGTGCCAGCAGTGAAGCCTTCGCAGGGGGCGGTCTAACCTACGAGCAGTACTTC CASSEAFAGGGLTYEQYF
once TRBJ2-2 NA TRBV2 TGTGCCAGCAGGGCTGGACAGTGGGGTACCGGGGAGCTGTTTTTT CASRAGQWGTGELFF
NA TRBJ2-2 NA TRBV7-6 TGTGCCAGCAGCTACACAGAGAACACCGGGGAGCTGTTTTTT CASSYTENTGELFF
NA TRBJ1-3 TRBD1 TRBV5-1 TGCGCCAGCAGCTTGGGGGGGACAGGGCACTCTGGAAACACCATATATTTT CASSLGGTGHSGNTIYF
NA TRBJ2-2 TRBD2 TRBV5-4 TGTGCCAGCAGCTCGGGACTAGCGGGGGCCACCGGGGAGCTGTTTTTT CASSSGLAGATGELFF
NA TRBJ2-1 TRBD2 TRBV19 TGTGCCAGTAGTCCCCGGACTAGCGGGAGGTCCTACAATGAGCAGTTCTTC CASSPRTSGRSYNEQFF
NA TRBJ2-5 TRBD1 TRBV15 TGTGCCACCAGCAGTGTCGGGACAGGGAAAGAGACCCAGTACTTC CATSSVGTGKETQYF
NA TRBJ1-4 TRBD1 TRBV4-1 TGCGCCAGCAGCCAAGATCGTCCAGGGGGCGTTTCTAATGAAAAACTGTTTTTT CASSQDRPGGVSNEKLFF
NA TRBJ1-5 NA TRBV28 TGTGCCAGCAGTAGACGGACGGGCTATAGCAATCAGCCCCAGCATTTT CASSRRTGYSNQPQHF
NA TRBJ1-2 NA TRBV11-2 TGTGCCAGCAGCCCCCTCTCTAACTATGGCTACACCTTC CASSPLSNYGYTF
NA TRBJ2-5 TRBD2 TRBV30 TGTGCCTGGAGTGCCGGGGGGGAGACCCAGTACTTC CAWSAGGETQYF
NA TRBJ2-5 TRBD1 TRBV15 TGTGCCACCAGCAGAGATGTAGGGGGCGCGGACTTTGTCCAAGAGACCCAGTACTTC CATSRDVGGADFVQETQYF
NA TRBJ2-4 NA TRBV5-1 TGCGCCAGCAGCGCCCTAAACATTCAGTACTTC CASSALNIQYF
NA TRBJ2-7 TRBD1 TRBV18 TGTGCCAGCTCACCAAGGCAGGGGGCGGAAGACTACGAGCAGTACTTC CASSPRQGAEDYEQYF
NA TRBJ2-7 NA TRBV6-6 TGTGCCAGCAGTCGCGGGTTCCCCTACGAGCAGTACTTC CASSRGFPYEQYF
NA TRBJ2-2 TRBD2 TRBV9 TGTGCCAGCAGCGGAGTGGCGGGGGGGCGTGGCGGGGAGCTGTTTTTT CASSGVAGGRGGELFF
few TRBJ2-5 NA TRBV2 TGTGCCAGCACGGGGGCCCCCACGGGGACCCAGTACTTC CASTGAPTGTQYF
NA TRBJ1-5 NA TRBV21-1 TGTGCCAGCAGCAAATGGTTGAAGGCGTTCAGCAATCAGCCCCAGCATTTT CASSKWLKAFSNQPQHF
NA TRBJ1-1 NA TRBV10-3 TGTGCCACCGGACAGTCCGGGATGAACACTGAAGCTTTCTTT CATGQSGMNTEAFF
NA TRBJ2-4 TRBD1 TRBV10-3 TGTGCCATCAGTGAGTCAGCCCCGGACAGGGCCCTACTAGCCAACAACATTCAGTACTTC CAISESAPDRALLANNIQYF
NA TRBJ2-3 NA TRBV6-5 TGTGCCAGCTCCCCCGGCGAGGCGCAGTATTTT CASSPGEAQYF
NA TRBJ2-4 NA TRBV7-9 TGTGCCAGCAGCTTAAGGGATAGAGGGATTCAGTACTTC CASSLRDRGIQYF
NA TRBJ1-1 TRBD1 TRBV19 TGTGCCAGTAGTCCAAAGAGACCCGGACAGGTGGTGAACACTGAAGCTTTCTTT CASSPKRPGQVVNTEAFF
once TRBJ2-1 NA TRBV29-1 TGCAGCGCCTGGGGGGGACACAGCTCCTACAATGAGCAGTTCTTC CSAWGGHSSYNEQFF
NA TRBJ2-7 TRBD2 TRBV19 TGTGCCAGTAGTATAGATCTGGTAGCGGGAGGATCCTACGAGCAGTACTTC CASSIDLVAGGSYEQYF
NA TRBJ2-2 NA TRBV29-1 TGCAGCGTTGGTCCAGGTGGGAACACCGGGGAGCTGTTTTTT CSVGPGGNTGELFF
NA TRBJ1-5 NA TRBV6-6 TGTGCCAGCAGACAGGAGAGCGTGCAGCCCCAGCATTTT CASRQESVQPQHF
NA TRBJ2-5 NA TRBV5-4 TGTGCCAGCAGCTGGGCGGTTGGGGTCCAAGAGACCCAGTACTTC CASSWAVGVQETQYF
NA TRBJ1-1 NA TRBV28 TGTGCCAGCAGTTTACCAAAACCGCCGGCTTTCTTT CASSLPKPPAFF
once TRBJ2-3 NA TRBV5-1 TGCGCCAGCAGGCGGGACAGCACAGATACGCAGTATTTT CASRRDSTDTQYF
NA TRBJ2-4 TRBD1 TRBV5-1 TGCGCCAGCAGCTTGAACGACAGGGAAGCCAAAAACATTCAGTACTTC CASSLNDREAKNIQYF
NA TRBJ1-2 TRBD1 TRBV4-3 TGCGCCAGCAGCCAAGATAGGGACAGGCGGGGAGGGGGCTACACCTTC CASSQDRDRRGGGYTF
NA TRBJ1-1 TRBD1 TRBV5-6 TGTGCCAGCAGCGAACCCGGACAGGGGGCGAACACTGAAGCTTTCTTT CASSEPGQGANTEAFF
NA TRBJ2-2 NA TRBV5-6 TGTGCCAGCAGCCCCCGAAGGGGTACTAACACCGGGGAGCTGTTTTTT CASSPRRGTNTGELFF
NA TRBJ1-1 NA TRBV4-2 TGTGCCAGCAGCCATATACAGTTCTCTGGGAACACTGAAGCTTTCTTT CASSHIQFSGNTEAFF
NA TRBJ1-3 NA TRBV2 TGTGCCAGCAGTGACCCCTACCTTTCTGGAAACACCATATATTTT CASSDPYLSGNTIYF
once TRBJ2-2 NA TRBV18 TGTGCCAGCTCGCTGACTTCGGTAGTCACCGGGGAGCTGTTTTTT CASSLTSVVTGELFF
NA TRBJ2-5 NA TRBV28 TGTGCCAGCAGTTTTGGGGTCTTCCAAGAGACCCAGTACTTC CASSFGVFQETQYF